The 5 T cell receptor beta chains below come from one sample, sequenced in a study of blood T cell repertoires in COVID-19. Produced via immunoSEQ multiplex PCR; TCRdb's table is partial and in-frame only. This table has some 80,000 clones, approximately 86% appearing once. The sample was peripheral blood. These receptors all come from a human donor in a cohort sampled during active COVID-19.

This chain connects TRBV3-1 (or the pseudogene TRBV3-2) to TRBJ2-2; 9 nucleotides agree with TRBD2. The ends lost 5 bases at V and 2 bases at J; junction bases unmatched: 9. This CDR3 is built from 17 residues. Germline CDR1 and CDR2: LGHDT and YNNKEL (reference sequence). This CDR3 reads CASSAGGLAGNTGELFF. The CDR3 region has the DNA TGTGCCAGCAGCGCGGGGGGGCTAGCGGGTAACACCGGGGAGCTGTTTTTT.

The chain combines TRBV10-3 with TRBJ2-7, with 7 bases identical to TRBD1. The CDR3 is 15 amino acids. V trimming: 2 bases; J trimming: 4 bases; junction bases outside the gene matches: 8. Germline V gene data show CDR1 as ENHRY and CDR2 as SYGVKD. This chain's CDR3 is CAISEMAGGEYEQYF. CDR3 nucleotide sequence: TGTGCCATCAGTGAGATGGCAGGGGGAGAATACGAGCAGTACTTC.

The DNA for the CDR3 is TGTGCCAGCAGCTTCTTGACAGTACGAGATACGCAGTATTTT. It specifies CASSFLTVRDTQYF. J is TRBJ2-3 and V is TRBV11-2, with a possible D match to TRBD1 (5 bases). The V gene lost 3 bases and the J gene lost 5 bases, with 12 bases spanning the gap. CDR1 and CDR2 (germline): SGHAT, FQNNGV. CDR3 size: 14 residues.

This chain uses TRBV28 with TRBJ2-1; 10 bases align to TRBD2. J was trimmed by 1 base and V by 5 bases; bases with no gene match: 5. The length of the CDR3 is 16 residues. The V gene's germline CDR1 is MDHEN and CDR2 SYDVKM. The DNA for the CDR3 is TGTGCCAGCAGTCAATCGGGACTAGCGTCCTACAATGAGCAGTTCTTC. Translation gives CASSQSGLASYNEQFF.

This clone has a single count. This chain links TRBV29-1 with TRBJ2-1; 14 bases line up with TRBD2. The CDR3 runs 16 residues. J was trimmed by 9 bases and V by 1 base; bases with no gene match: 8. Per the germline V gene, CDR1 is SQVTM and CDR2 is ANQGSEA. In DNA form, the CDR3 reads TGCAGCGTTGAAGGGGGGACTAGCGGGGGTTTCGGTGAGCAGTTCTTC. Encoded protein: CSVEGGTSGGFGEQFF.